The 16 T cell receptor beta chains given below trace back to one sample, sequenced in a study of beta chain features in type 1 diabetes. Expressed TCRB transcripts were sequenced because the isolated RNA had all been reverse transcribed beforehand. Clones were read by immunoSEQ multiplex PCR, and TCRdb kept only the in-frame ones, dropping some. The sample lists roughly 400,000 clones; 9.6% were seen once. Antigens of these TCRs are unknown. Study-level results: In every one of the four CD4+ subsets, TCRB CDR3s were moderately but significantly shorter in Type 1 diabetes patients.

The sample taken for sequencing was central memory CD4+ T cells from blood. The receptors stem from a man aged 25 to 40 with type 1 diabetes.

This clone occurred a few times. V is TRBV29-1 and J is TRBJ1-1, with 7 bases lining up with TRBD1. CDR3 size: 15 residues. After removal of 4 bases from V and 4 bases from J, the junction contained 12 bases not matched to a gene. Germline CDR1 is SQVTM and CDR2 is ANQGSEA. Written as DNA, the CDR3 is TGCAGCGTTGGAGCTTCCGTACAGGGGTTCACTGAAGCTTTCTTT. Protein sequence: CSVGASVQGFTEAFF.

This clone came up a few times. The V gene is TRBV28, the J gene TRBJ2-7; no definite D call. This CDR3 comprises 11 residues. V was cut by 8 bases and J by 4 bases, with 9 bases left in between. Germline V CDR1 and CDR2: MDHEN, SYDVKM. CDR3 nucleotides: TGTGCCAGCCTCCGGATGTACGAGCAGTACTTC. Translation: CASLRMYEQYF.

Only a few counts were recorded for this clone. The CDR3 bases are TGTGCCAGCACTCTACAGGGGACCCTAAGAGATGAGCAGTTCTTC. This codes for CASTLQGTLRDEQFF. This chain uses TRBV6-1 with TRBJ2-1; the match to TRBD1 covers 7 bases. This CDR3 is 15 amino acids long. CDR1 is MNHNS and CDR2 is SASEGT in the germline V gene. V shed 7 bases, J shed 8 bases, and the junction held 14 bases outside the gene matches.

The rearrangement uses TRBV6-5 and TRBJ2-7, with 12 bases fitting TRBD1. With V trimmed by 2 bases and J by 3 bases, 2 bases remained unmatched. The length of the CDR3 is 15 residues. Germline V gene lookup returns CDR1 MNHEY and CDR2 SVGAGI. The CDR3 here is CASSYGTGGFYEQYF. DNA for the CDR3: TGTGCCAGCAGTTACGGGACAGGGGGCTTCTACGAGCAGTACTTC.

This clone was seen a handful of times. This rearrangement joins TRBV28 to TRBJ2-1; 12 nucleotides match TRBD2. CDR3 size: 14 residues. The germline V gene encodes CDR1 MDHEN and CDR2 SYDVKM. V lost 7 bases and J lost 9; bases outside the gene matches: 7. The CDR3 here is CASTPGLAGIEQFF. CDR3 nucleotides: TGTGCCAGCACCCCTGGACTAGCGGGAATTGAGCAGTTCTTC.

The chain joins TRBV18 to TRBJ2-7, with TRBD1 matching over 8 bases. This CDR3 contains 18 residues. CDR1 is KGHSH and CDR2 is LQKENI in the germline V gene. V dropped 3 bases and J dropped 5; count of bases not matched to a gene: 18. Here the CDR3 DNA reads TGTGCCAGCTCACCTACGGACAGGGCCCCACAGGGGACCAACGAGCAGTACTTC. Residues: CASSPTDRAPQGTNEQYF.

The J gene is TRBJ2-3, the V gene TRBV30; TRBD2 matches at 7 bases. V trimming: 7 bases; J trimming: 7 bases; junction bases outside the gene matches: 14. The CDR3 contains 14 residues. Looked up from germline, CDR1 is GTSNPN and CDR2 is SVGIG (reference sequence). DNA of the CDR3: TGTGCCTTCGGATTGGGAGGGACGGCAAATACGCAGTATTTT. Protein product: CAFGLGGTANTQYF.

The table lists this clone with a few counts. This sequence joins TRBV29-1 and TRBJ1-1, with D uncertain. Between the trimmed V and J ends, which lost 4 bases and 0 bases, there was a span of 12 bases. Looked up from germline, CDR1 is SQVTM and CDR2 is ANQGSEA. This CDR3 is 14 amino acids long. CDR3 region: CSVAGVLVNTEAFF. For the CDR3, the DNA is TGCAGCGTTGCGGGTGTCCTAGTGAACACTGAAGCTTTCTTT.

The chain couples TRBV27 to TRBJ1-4; 10 nucleotides align to TRBD1. The V and J ends lost 8 bases and 6 bases, in that order; junction bases with no gene match: 6. This CDR3 is built from 14 residues. Germline V lookup: CDR1 MNHEY, CDR2 SMNVEV (reference sequence). The CDR3 here is CASHTGTGDEKLFF. CDR3 nucleotide sequence: TGTGCCAGCCATACCGGGACAGGGGATGAAAAACTGTTTTTT.

This clone was observed a few times. This sequence joins TRBV30 and TRBJ1-6; 7 nucleotides agree with TRBD1. Germline loops: CDR1 GTSNPN, CDR2 SVGIG (reference sequence). This CDR3 comprises 14 residues. V gave up 3 bases and J gave up 10 bases; unmatched junction bases: 9. The CDR3 DNA reads as TGTGCCTGGAGCTACGGACAGGTTCTCTCACCCCTCCACTTT. As protein: CAWSYGQVLSPLHF.

The chain has TRBV5-4 and TRBJ2-1; no definite D call. There are 15 residues in the CDR3. Trimming removed 0 bases at V and 15 bases at J, with 22 bases between. CDR1 is SGHNT, CDR2 YYREEE, per germline (reference sequence). CDR3 sequence (DNA): TGTGCCAGCAGCTTGGCTGGCGTGAATGGTGCAATTTCGTTCTTC. Translation: CASSLAGVNGAISFF.

The chain links TRBV28 to TRBJ2-5; TRBD1 or TRBD2 may be the D gene (5 bases each). Matching the DNA end better, TRBJ2-7 makes the J call doubtful. CDR3 length equals 13 residues. Germline CDR1 is MDHEN and CDR2 is SYDVKM. The CDR3 here is CASSFGGFYEQYF. The CDR3 DNA sequence: TGTGCCAGCAGTTTTGGGGGATTCTACGAGCAGTACTTC.

The chain recombines TRBV6-1 with TRBJ2-7; D is perhaps TRBD2 (5 bases). The CDR3 runs to 14 residues. CDR1 and CDR2 (germline): MNHNS, SASEGT. V lost 6 bases and J 2 bases, leaving 14 bases between the germline ends. The CDR3 sequence is CASSRGPVTYEQYF. The CDR3, as DNA: TGTGCCAGCAGCCGGGGTCCCGTGACCTACGAGCAGTACTTC.

Only a few counts were recorded for this clone. The CDR3 is CASSPVSGVYGYTF. DNA of the CDR3: TGTGCCAGCTCACCAGTCTCGGGGGTCTATGGCTACACCTTC. This chain links TRBV18 with TRBJ1-2, with a possible D match to TRBD1 (5 bases). Germline lookup yields CDR1 KGHSH and CDR2 LQKENI. V lost 2 bases and J 4 bases, leaving 11 bases between the germline ends. CDR3 length: 14 amino acids.

This clone is a singleton in its sample. The genes are TRBV13 and TRBJ2-7; either TRBD1 or TRBD2 may supply D (5 bases each). Trimming cost V 6 bases and J 0 bases, with 18 bases left between them. This CDR3 is built from 16 residues. The V gene's germline CDR1 is PRHDT and CDR2 FYEKMQ (reference sequence). CDR3: CASSYSPRDASYEQYF. The CDR3 nucleotides read TGTGCCAGCAGTTACTCTCCCCGGGACGCCTCCTACGAGCAGTACTTC.

The chain combines TRBV7-2 with TRBJ1-1; D gene uncertain. This CDR3 is 12 amino acids long. The germline V gene encodes CDR1 SGHTA and CDR2 FQGNSA. Between the trimmed V and J ends, which lost 1 base and 5 bases, there was a span of 5 bases. The CDR3 sequence is CASSLGWTEAFF. The DNA of the CDR3 is TGTGCCAGCAGCTTAGGATGGACTGAAGCTTTCTTT.